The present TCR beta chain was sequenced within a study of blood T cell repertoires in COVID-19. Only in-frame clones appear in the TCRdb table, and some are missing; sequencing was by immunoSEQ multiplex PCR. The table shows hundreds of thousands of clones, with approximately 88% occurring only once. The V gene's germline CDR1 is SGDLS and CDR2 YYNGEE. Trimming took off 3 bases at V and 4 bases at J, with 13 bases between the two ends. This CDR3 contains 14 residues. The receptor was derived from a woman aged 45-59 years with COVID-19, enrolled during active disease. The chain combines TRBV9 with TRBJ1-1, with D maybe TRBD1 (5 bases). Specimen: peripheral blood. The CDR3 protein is CASSASQGSTEAFF. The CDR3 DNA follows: TGTGCCAGCAGCGCTAGTCAGGGATCCACTGAAGCTTTCTTT.